This is a list of T cell receptor beta chains from one sample in a study of identical twins. MiXCR, run by TCRdb on the 5' RACE reads, gives a single entry per CDR3 protein. In the table there are 500,000 to 650,000 distinct CDR3 sequences, around 24% of which are singletons. These records were also assigned to another study, of yellow fever vaccine responses in identical twins.

The sequencing input was CD4+ T cells sorted from blood. The receptors were gathered from a woman in her late teens or twenties in good health. Both conserved end residues are part of each CDR3. A D gene is named only where the DNA matches it firmly. Rows give clone size only sometimes, using once, few, many, or a class for an expanded clone.

d_gene: NA; abundance: NA; j_gene: TRBJ2-1; v_gene: TRBV7-4; CDR3aa: CASSLAPSDWYNEQFF; CDR3nt: TGTGCCAGCAGCTTGGCCCCTTCCGACTGGTACAATGAGCAGTTCTTC
d_gene: NA; abundance: NA; j_gene: TRBJ2-2; v_gene: TRBV6-5; CDR3aa: CASSYLVWGANTGELFF; CDR3nt: TGTGCCAGCAGTTACCTGGTCTGGGGGGCTAACACCGGGGAGCTGTTTTTT
d_gene: TRBD1; abundance: few; j_gene: TRBJ1-1; v_gene: TRBV3-1; CDR3aa: CASSQGGLQGSTEAFF; CDR3nt: TGTGCCAGCAGCCAAGGGGGTTTACAGGGGAGTACTGAAGCTTTCTTT
d_gene: NA; abundance: few; j_gene: TRBJ1-1; v_gene: TRBV12-3/TRBV12-4; CDR3aa: CASSLLGGTEAFF; CDR3nt: TGTGCCAGCAGTTTATTAGGGGGCACTGAAGCTTTCTTT
d_gene: NA; abundance: many; j_gene: TRBJ2-1; v_gene: TRBV5-1; CDR3aa: CASSLGTVHSYNEQFF; CDR3nt: TGCGCCAGCAGCTTGGGGACAGTGCACTCCTACAATGAGCAGTTCTTC
d_gene: TRBD2; abundance: NA; j_gene: TRBJ2-7; v_gene: TRBV5-1; CDR3aa: CASSLMLAGASYEQYF; CDR3nt: TGCGCCAGCAGCTTGATGTTAGCGGGAGCATCCTACGAGCAGTACTTC
d_gene: NA; abundance: few; j_gene: TRBJ1-2; v_gene: TRBV3-1; CDR3aa: CASSQDARGGPSF; CDR3nt: TGTGCCAGCAGCCAAGACGCCCGCGGGGGCCCTTCCTTC
d_gene: TRBD1; abundance: NA; j_gene: TRBJ1-1; v_gene: TRBV29-1; CDR3aa: CSVITQGGVNTEAFF; CDR3nt: TGCAGCGTCATCACCCAGGGGGGGGTGAACACTGAAGCTTTCTTT
d_gene: NA; abundance: few; j_gene: TRBJ2-2; v_gene: TRBV7-9; CDR3aa: CASSRRFAGELFF; CDR3nt: TGTGCCAGCAGCCGGCGGTTCGCCGGGGAGCTGTTTTTT
d_gene: NA; abundance: few; j_gene: TRBJ2-3; v_gene: TRBV5-1; CDR3aa: CASSPRATSTDTQYF; CDR3nt: TGCGCCAGCAGCCCCAGGGCGACTAGCACAGATACGCAGTATTTT
d_gene: NA; abundance: few; j_gene: TRBJ2-1; v_gene: TRBV7-9; CDR3aa: CASSLRADGIEQFF; CDR3nt: TGTGCCAGCAGCTTACGGGCCGACGGAATTGAGCAGTTCTTC
d_gene: NA; abundance: many; j_gene: TRBJ1-1; v_gene: TRBV29-1; CDR3aa: CSVEVALNTEAFF; CDR3nt: TGCAGCGTTGAGGTGGCCCTGAACACTGAAGCTTTCTTT
d_gene: NA; abundance: many; j_gene: TRBJ2-3; v_gene: TRBV12-3/TRBV12-4; CDR3aa: CASSLRQGSTDTQYF; CDR3nt: TGTGCCAGCAGTTTAAGGCAGGGGAGCACAGATACGCAGTATTTT
d_gene: TRBD1; abundance: NA; j_gene: TRBJ2-5; v_gene: TRBV2; CDR3aa: CASSGGQGKETQYF; CDR3nt: TGTGCCAGCAGTGGGGGACAGGGGAAAGAGACCCAGTACTTC
d_gene: NA; abundance: NA; j_gene: TRBJ2-5; v_gene: TRBV11-2; CDR3aa: CASSFRPITPQETQYF; CDR3nt: TGTGCCAGCAGCTTCCGGCCGATAACCCCCCAAGAGACCCAGTACTTC
d_gene: TRBD2; abundance: NA; j_gene: TRBJ2-1; v_gene: TRBV24-1; CDR3aa: CATSDSFGTSYNEQFF; CDR3nt: TGTGCCACCAGTGATTCCTTCGGGACTAGCTACAATGAGCAGTTCTTC
d_gene: NA; abundance: few; j_gene: TRBJ2-3; v_gene: TRBV29-1; CDR3aa: CSVEVYRPYTDTQYF; CDR3nt: TGCAGCGTTGAAGTCTACAGACCTTACACAGATACGCAGTATTTT
d_gene: NA; abundance: NA; j_gene: TRBJ2-3; v_gene: TRBV24-1; CDR3aa: CATSDYQDTQYF; CDR3nt: TGTGCCACCAGTGATTATCAGGATACGCAGTATTTT
d_gene: NA; abundance: NA; j_gene: TRBJ2-6; v_gene: TRBV6-1; CDR3aa: CASRPKRAGANVLTF; CDR3nt: TGTGCCAGCAGACCTAAGCGGGCTGGGGCCAACGTCCTGACTTTC
d_gene: NA; abundance: few; j_gene: TRBJ1-1; v_gene: TRBV29-1; CDR3aa: CSSNRGTEAFF; CDR3nt: TGCAGCTCAAACCGAGGGACTGAAGCTTTCTTT
d_gene: NA; abundance: NA; j_gene: TRBJ2-7; v_gene: TRBV28; CDR3aa: CASSSYGQWSTYEQYF; CDR3nt: TGTGCCAGCAGCTCCTATGGACAATGGAGTACCTACGAGCAGTACTTC
d_gene: TRBD2; abundance: NA; j_gene: TRBJ2-3; v_gene: TRBV19; CDR3aa: CASSILGTIAGDTQYF; CDR3nt: TGTGCCAGTAGTATACTCGGGACTATAGCGGGAGATACGCAGTATTTT
d_gene: TRBD2; abundance: few; j_gene: TRBJ2-2; v_gene: TRBV5-6; CDR3aa: CASSFLRAGEFGTGELFF; CDR3nt: TGTGCCAGCAGCTTTCTGAGGGCGGGAGAGTTTGGCACCGGGGAGCTGTTTTTT
d_gene: NA; abundance: NA; j_gene: TRBJ2-5; v_gene: TRBV15; CDR3aa: CATSGRFQETQYF; CDR3nt: TGTGCCACCAGCGGGAGGTTCCAGGAGACCCAGTACTTC
d_gene: NA; abundance: NA; j_gene: TRBJ1-2; v_gene: TRBV28; CDR3aa: CASRRQGGFYGYTF; CDR3nt: TGTGCCAGCAGAAGGCAGGGCGGTTTCTATGGCTACACCTTC
d_gene: NA; abundance: NA; j_gene: TRBJ2-1; v_gene: TRBV20-1; CDR3aa: CSASGPREGARGYNEQFF; CDR3nt: TGCAGTGCTAGTGGTCCCCGAGAGGGCGCAAGGGGCTACAATGAGCAGTTCTTC
d_gene: NA; abundance: NA; j_gene: TRBJ2-1; v_gene: TRBV6-2/TRBV6-3; CDR3aa: CASSFLGLSYNEQFF; CDR3nt: TGTGCCAGCAGTTTCCTTGGACTAAGCTACAATGAGCAGTTCTTC
d_gene: TRBD2; abundance: NA; j_gene: TRBJ2-1; v_gene: TRBV7-3; CDR3aa: CASSLSYSYRGRVSYNEQFF; CDR3nt: TGTGCCAGCAGCTTATCGTACTCGTATCGCGGGAGGGTCTCCTACAATGAGCAGTTCTTC